Below are 30 T cell receptor beta chains sequenced from a single sample in a study of blood T cell repertoires in COVID-19. TCRdb keeps only in-frame clones here, not all; method: immunoSEQ multiplex PCR. Altogether hundreds of thousands of clones are present, about 90% being singletons, with the ten largest covering less than 2.5%. The specimen was PBMCs or T cells enriched from blood (not recorded which). All receptors derive from a man in his forties or fifties in a cohort exposed to, infected with or recovered from COVID-19 (not recorded which).

The chain links TRBV27 to TRBJ2-7, with 7 positions matching TRBD2. The germline V gene has CDR1 MNHEY and CDR2 SMNVEV (reference sequence). V lost 2 bases to trimming and J lost 4 bases; unmatched junction nucleotides: 8. The CDR3 consists of 15 residues. CDR3 residues: CASSLMREIGYEQYF. DNA for the CDR3: TGTGCCAGCAGTTTAATGCGGGAGATTGGGTACGAGCAGTACTTC.

This rearrangement joins TRBV5-4 to TRBJ2-5; TRBD1 aligns across 9 bases. Germline V lookup: CDR1 SGHNT, CDR2 YYREEE (reference sequence). V was pared by 4 bases and J by 5 bases, with 9 bases of the junction left unmatched. This CDR3 region has 15 residues. The CDR3 sequence: CASSRDRVLGETQYF. The DNA of the CDR3 is TGTGCCAGCAGCCGGGACAGGGTACTGGGGGAGACCCAGTACTTC.

The chain combines TRBV30 with TRBJ1-2; D is perhaps TRBD1 (6 bases). This CDR3 contains 15 residues. The V end lost 2 bases, the J end lost 7 bases, and 20 bases lay between the germline ends. Germline V gene sequence: CDR1 GTSNPN, CDR2 SVGIG (reference sequence). CDR3 bases: TGTGCCTGGAGTCCCAGGGGCCCCACATTGGGTGGCTACACCTTC. Translation: CAWSPRGPTLGGYTF.

In DNA form, the CDR3 reads TGTGCCAGCAGCTTAGGAGGCCTAGCGGGCTCCTACGAGCAGTACTTC. This encodes CASSLGGLAGSYEQYF. V is TRBV7-2 and J is TRBJ2-7; TRBD2 aligns across 8 bases. Germline CDR1 reads SGHTA; CDR2 reads FQGNSA. CDR3 length: 16 residues. V lost 1 base, J lost 0 bases, and 5 bases stayed unmatched.

This chain's CDR3 is CASSLRPSGQSTTDTQYF. In DNA, the CDR3 is TGCGCCAGCAGCTTGAGGCCTAGCGGACAATCAACCACAGATACGCAGTATTTT. This chain uses TRBV5-1 with TRBJ2-3; 7 nucleotides line up with TRBD2. There are 18 residues in the CDR3. Trimming took 1 base from V and 2 from J; bases not matched to a gene: 13. Germline values: CDR1 SGHRS, CDR2 YFSETQ.

This sequence joins TRBV18 and TRBJ2-2, with TRBD2 matching 7 bases. With V trimmed by 1 base and J by 5 bases, 4 bases remained unmatched. The length of the CDR3 is 15 residues. Germline values: CDR1 KGHSH, CDR2 LQKENI. The CDR3 sequence is CASSPQGAGTGELFF. The CDR3, as DNA: TGTGCCAGCTCACCACAGGGAGCGGGAACCGGGGAGCTGTTTTTT.

The chain uses TRBV5-1 and TRBJ2-5; a possible D gene is TRBD2 (6 bases). V lost 5 bases and J 2 bases, leaving 22 bases between the germline ends. The CDR3 contains 17 residues. Looked up from germline, CDR1 is SGHRS and CDR2 is YFSETQ. CDR3 in DNA: TGCGCCAGCAGGACGGGCCGGGACTTACTTACTCAAGAGACCCAGTACTTC. Amino acid sequence: CASRTGRDLLTQETQYF.

The rearrangement uses TRBV28 and TRBJ1-1; tentative D call: TRBD1 (5 bases). The V gene's germline CDR1 is MDHEN and CDR2 SYDVKM. The CDR3 loop spans 15 amino acids. V was cut by 5 bases and J by 0 bases, with 13 bases left in between. CDR3 nucleotide sequence: TGTGCCAGCAGTCACGGACGGGGGATGAACACTGAAGCTTTCTTT. Translated, it gives CASSHGRGMNTEAFF.

The chain carries TRBV6-5 and TRBJ2-7; the D gene is possibly TRBD1 (5 bases). Trimming removed 2 bases at V and 4 bases at J, with 18 bases between. This CDR3 is built from 16 residues. Germline lookup yields CDR1 MNHEY and CDR2 SVGAGI. The CDR3 loop reads CASSYTGPPIGYEQYF. CDR3 in DNA: TGTGCCAGCAGTTACACAGGACCCCCTATCGGGTACGAGCAGTACTTC.

The V call is TRBV7-2, the J call TRBJ2-7, with 11 bases that match TRBD1. Looked up from germline, CDR1 is SGHTA and CDR2 is FQGNSA. CDR3 length: 16 residues. Trimming took 3 bases from V and 5 from J; bases not matched to a gene: 9. The CDR3 DNA follows: TGTGCCAGCAGCTTCGGGGACAGGGGGTCGTTGGACGAGCAGTACTTC. It specifies CASSFGDRGSLDEQYF.

This chain uses TRBV19 with TRBJ2-1; TRBD2 matches at 14 bases. The V segment lost 5 bases and the J segment 6 bases; nucleotides outside the gene matches: 9. In germline, CDR1 is LNHDA, CDR2 SQIVND (reference sequence). The CDR3 has 17 amino acids. The CDR3 sequence: CASSLTSGRVTANEQFF. Here the CDR3 DNA reads TGTGCCAGTAGTTTGACTAGCGGGAGGGTGACCGCCAATGAGCAGTTCTTC.

The chain links TRBV28 to TRBJ1-5; D is ambiguous. Trimming shortened V by 3 bases and J by 7 bases, and 7 bases separated the two germline ends. CDR1 and CDR2 (germline): MDHEN, SYDVKM. The CDR3 has 12 amino acids. The CDR3 bases are TGTGCCAGCAGTTTGAATGGCCAGCCCCAGCATTTT. As protein: CASSLNGQPQHF.

Regarding this clone: This sample includes further DNA sequences coding for the same CDR3. V is TRBV10-3 and J is TRBJ1-5; D gene unclear. With 3 bases removed from V and 2 bases from J, the gap between germline ends came to 5 bases. The CDR3 extends over 13 amino acids. CDR1 is ENHRY, CDR2 SYGVKD, per germline. The CDR3 reads CAISETGNQPQHF. The CDR3 nucleotides read TGTGCCATCAGTGAAACAGGCAATCAGCCCCAGCATTTT.

The V call is TRBV20-1, the J call TRBJ1-2, with D tentatively TRBD1 (6 bases). Germline CDR1 reads DFQATT; CDR2 reads SNEGSKA (reference sequence). This CDR3 has 11 amino acids. V was clipped by 5 bases and J by 8 bases, with 12 bases between them. The chain's CDR3 is CSALQGQGYTF. The DNA of the CDR3 is TGCAGTGCTCTTCAGGGGCAGGGCTACACCTTC.

The genes are TRBV28 and TRBJ2-7, with TRBD2 matching 13 bases. This CDR3 spans 16 amino acids. J was trimmed by 2 bases and V by 8 bases; bases with no gene match: 9. CDR1 is MDHEN, CDR2 SYDVKM, per germline. The CDR3 is CASQRLAGGFPYEQYF. CDR3 coding DNA: TGTGCCAGCCAAAGACTAGCGGGAGGTTTTCCCTACGAGCAGTACTTC.

The V call is TRBV5-1, the J call TRBJ2-7; 8 bases agree with TRBD1. J lost 2 bases, V lost 1 base, and 2 bases had no gene match. CDR3 length: 14 amino acids. Germline assignment: CDR1 SGHRS and CDR2 YFSETQ. CDR3 protein: CASSLSGQAYEQYF. The CDR3 nucleotides read TGCGCCAGCAGCTTGTCGGGACAGGCCTACGAGCAGTACTTC.

This chain uses TRBV3-1 (or the pseudogene TRBV3-2) with TRBJ1-1; TRBD1 might be the D (5 bases). Trimming removed 5 bases from V and 0 bases from J, with 13 bases in between. CDR1 LGHDT and CDR2 YNNKEL come from the germline V gene (reference sequence). The CDR3 loop spans 15 amino acids. The CDR3 DNA follows: TGTGCCAGCAGCATCCGGACAACCATGAACACTGAAGCTTTCTTT. Protein: CASSIRTTMNTEAFF.

The chain employs TRBV7-3 and TRBJ2-1; TRBD2 aligns across 8 bases. Looked up from germline, CDR1 is SGHTA and CDR2 is FQGTGA. The ends lost 6 bases at V and 3 bases at J; junction bases unmatched: 25. The CDR3 contains 21 residues. In DNA, the CDR3 is TGTGCCAGCAGGTCCTCGGGCGGCGGGAGGTCGTTGACAGTGGGCTACAATGAGCAGTTCTTC. This gives the protein CASRSSGGGRSLTVGYNEQFF. The full variable domain, with the rest looked up from reference TRBV7-3 and TRBJ2-1, is GAGVSQTPSNKVTEKGKYVELRCDPISGHTALYWYRQSLGQGPEFLIYFQGTGAADDSGLPNDRFFAVRPEGSVSTLKIQRTERGDSAVYLCASRSSGGGRSLTVGYNEQFFGPGTRLTVL.

The chain combines TRBV10-1 with TRBJ2-3; D not certain. This CDR3 is built from 15 residues. The V end was cut by 0 bases, the J end by 1 base, with 8 bases between. Germline V gene sequence: CDR1 WNHNN, CDR2 SYGVQD (reference sequence). This chain's CDR3 is CASSESLVGTDTQYF. CDR3 coding DNA: TGCGCCAGCAGTGAGTCTTTGGTAGGCACAGATACGCAGTATTTT.

This clone was found a few times. The chain employs TRBV7-9 and TRBJ2-3; 13 positions agree with TRBD2. The trim removed 1 base at V and 2 bases at J, leaving 3 bases unmatched. Per germline, CDR1 SEHNR and CDR2 FQNEAQ (reference sequence). CDR3 size: 17 residues. CDR3 in amino acids: CASSLVGTSGDTDTQYF. CDR3 in DNA: TGTGCCAGCAGCTTAGTGGGGACTAGCGGGGACACAGATACGCAGTATTTT.

The V and J genes are TRBV19 and TRBJ1-5, with D uncertain. The germline gives CDR1 LNHDA, CDR2 SQIVND (reference sequence). V lost 8 bases to trimming and J lost 0 bases, with 14 bases between them. The CDR3 spans 15 residues. As DNA, the CDR3 is TGTGCCAGTCTTGGCGGTGGTTATAGCAATCAGCCCCAGCATTTT. As protein: CASLGGGYSNQPQHF. The whole variable domain, remainder taken from reference TRBV19 and TRBJ1-5, is DGGITQSPKYLFRKEGQNVTLSCEQNLNHDAMYWYRQDPGQGLRLIYYSQIVNDFQKGDIAEGYSVSREKKESFPLTVTSAQKNPTAFYLCASLGGGYSNQPQHFGDGTRLSIL.

This chain joins TRBV28 and TRBJ1-2; the D is unclear. V shed 6 bases and J shed 4 bases, with 15 bases lying between them. CDR3 length equals 14 residues. CDR1 MDHEN and CDR2 SYDVKM come from the germline V gene. Here the CDR3 reads CASRKSGGIYGYTF. The DNA of the CDR3 is TGTGCCAGCAGAAAATCGGGAGGGATCTATGGCTACACCTTC.

V is TRBV7-9 and J is TRBJ1-1; D unresolved. With 4 bases removed from V and 0 bases from J, the gap between germline ends came to 6 bases. The CDR3 length is 13 residues. CDR1 and CDR2 from the germline V gene are SEHNR and FQNEAQ (reference sequence). CDR3 region: CASSSLMNTEAFF. In DNA form, the CDR3 reads TGTGCCAGCAGCTCCCTTATGAACACTGAAGCTTTCTTT.

This chain uses TRBV7-2 with TRBJ2-1; a weak D match, TRBD1 (5 bases). Germline assignment: CDR1 SGHTA and CDR2 FQGNSA. With 1 base removed from V and 4 bases from J, the gap between germline ends came to 11 bases. The CDR3 is made up of 15 amino acids. As DNA, the CDR3 is TGTGCCAGCAGCTTAGGGGGCCGGCGGTACAATGAGCAGTTCTTC. Encoded protein: CASSLGGRRYNEQFF.

The rearrangement joins TRBV9 to TRBJ2-2; 9 nucleotides match TRBD2. After removal of 0 bases from V and 0 bases from J, the junction contained 3 bases not matched to a gene. The CDR3 loop spans 17 amino acids. The germline V gene encodes CDR1 SGDLS and CDR2 YYNGEE. CDR3 DNA sequence: TGTGCCAGCAGCGTAGTATCTAGCGGGACGAACACCGGGGAGCTGTTTTTT. It encodes CASSVVSSGTNTGELFF. The full variable domain, in which reference TRBV9 and TRBJ2-2 provide the parts outside the CDR3, is DSGVTQTPKHLITATGQRVTLRCSPRSGDLSVYWYQQSLDQGLQFLIQYYNGEERAKGNILERFSAQQFPDLHSELNLSSLELGDSALYFCASSVVSSGTNTGELFFGEGSRLTVL.

The chain links TRBV29-1 to TRBJ2-7; weak D call: TRBD1 (6 bases). Germline V gene lookup returns CDR1 SQVTM and CDR2 ANQGSEA. Trimming took off 6 bases at V and 0 bases at J, with 12 bases between the two ends. CDR3 length: 13 residues. The CDR3: CSVQGIGSYEQYF. The CDR3 DNA follows: TGCAGCGTCCAGGGGATCGGCTCCTACGAGCAGTACTTC.

V is TRBV19 and J is TRBJ2-1, with TRBD2 as a possible D gene (6 bases). V lost 5 bases and J 0 bases, leaving 11 bases between the germline ends. CDR1 is LNHDA and CDR2 is SQIVND in the germline V gene (reference sequence). The CDR3 contains 15 residues. CDR3 DNA sequence: TGTGCCAGTAGTGCGGCGGGACTCTCCTACAATGAGCAGTTCTTC. This gives the protein CASSAAGLSYNEQFF.

V gene TRBV28 combines with J gene TRBJ2-7; a weak D match, TRBD2 (6 bases). CDR1 is MDHEN and CDR2 is SYDVKM in the germline V gene. This CDR3 contains 14 residues. The V and J ends lost 2 bases and 0 bases respectively, with 8 bases between them. The CDR3 here is CASSLEGLSYEQYF. CDR3 sequence (DNA): TGTGCCAGCAGTTTAGAGGGACTCTCCTACGAGCAGTACTTC.

This rearrangement joins TRBV5-5 to TRBJ2-3, with D perhaps TRBD2 (6 bases). Germline V gene data show CDR1 as SGHKS and CDR2 as YYEKEE (reference sequence). Trimming took 7 bases from V and 2 from J, leaving 11 bases between them. The CDR3 has 13 residues. The CDR3 DNA reads TGTGCCAGCCGCGGGATATCCACAGATACGCAGTATTTT. This sequence encodes CASRGISTDTQYF.

The V and J genes are TRBV6-5 and TRBJ2-5; D is perhaps TRBD2 (5 bases). Germline CDR1 is MNHEY and CDR2 is SVGAGI. The CDR3 is 13 residues long. Trimming pared 5 bases from V and 5 bases from J, leaving 12 bases between. The chain's CDR3 is CASSQSSLETQYF. The CDR3 DNA sequence: TGTGCCAGCAGTCAGTCTAGCTTGGAGACCCAGTACTTC.